This paragraph covers one TCR beta chain sequence. The method was immunoSEQ multiplex PCR; TCRdb's version includes in-frame clones alone and lacks a portion of them. The sample contains 2 million to 2.5 million clones, approximately 95% of which appear only once. This sample stems from a study of shared clonotypes between healthy human individuals. CDR1 is GTSNPN and CDR2 is SVGIG in the germline V gene (reference sequence). CDR3 length: 12 residues. V lost 3 bases to trimming and J lost 5 bases; unmatched junction nucleotides: 3. The receptor was isolated from a man aged 18 to 30 in good health. Some clones in this sample may be carry-over from other donors' samples. This rearrangement joins TRBV30 to TRBJ2-7; TRBD1 matches at 8 bases. The sequencing input was naive CD4+ T cells from PBMCs. Subset given: CD45RA+ positively selected. CDR3 residues: CAWSQTGDEQYF. In DNA form, the CDR3 reads TGTGCCTGGAGCCAGACAGGGGACGAGCAGTACTTC.